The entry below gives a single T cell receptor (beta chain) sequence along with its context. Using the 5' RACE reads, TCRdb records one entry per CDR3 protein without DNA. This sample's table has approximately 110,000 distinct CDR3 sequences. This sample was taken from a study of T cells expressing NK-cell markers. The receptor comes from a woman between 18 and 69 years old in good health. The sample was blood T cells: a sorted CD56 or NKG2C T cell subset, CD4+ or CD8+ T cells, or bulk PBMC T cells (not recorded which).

The CDR3 reads CSASAGLNEQFF. The chain has TRBV20-1 and TRBJ2-1; the D gene TCRdb calls, TRBD2, cannot be checked with no DNA. The CDR3 is 12 residues long. The V gene's germline CDR1 is DFQATT and CDR2 SNEGSKA (reference sequence).